The 14 T cell receptor beta chains below were found in one sample sequenced in a study of CD8 T cells in ankylosing spondylitis. TCRdb redid the calling of the 5' RACE reads with MiXCR, one entry per CDR3 protein. The repertoire holds 210,000 or so distinct CDR3 sequences, with roughly 8.2% as singletons. Sequencing was carried out using blood, either unsorted or a sorted T cell fraction (not recorded which). These receptors came from a female donor with ankylosing spondylitis or in good health (not recorded which).

This clonotype was detected many times. The chain couples TRBV12-3 or TRBV12-4 to TRBJ2-5, with D possibly TRBD1 on 6 matching bases. Trimming took 7 bases from V and 3 from J, leaving 12 bases between them. This CDR3 is built from 13 residues. DNA of the CDR3: TGTGCCAGCATCGGACAGTCTAAAGAGACCCAGTACTTC. Its translation is CASIGQSKETQYF.

This clonotype was seen at least ten times. The rearrangement links TRBV28 to TRBJ2-5, with 7 positions matching TRBD1. This CDR3 has 14 residues. The V segment lost 6 bases and the J segment 5 bases; nucleotides outside the gene matches: 9. Germline lookup yields CDR1 MDHEN and CDR2 SYDVKM. CDR3 DNA sequence: TGTGCCAGCAGCACAGGGGCGCGTATGGAGACCCAGTACTTC. Residues: CASSTGARMETQYF.

This clonotype was seen a handful of times. This chain joins TRBV20-1 and TRBJ2-1, with 7 positions matching TRBD2. Germline loops: CDR1 DFQATT, CDR2 SNEGSKA (reference sequence). The V and J ends lost 1 base and 5 bases, in that order; junction bases with no gene match: 8. The CDR3 sequence is 15 residues long. CDR3 sequence (DNA): TGCAGTGCTAGAGGCGGGGGACTACGAAACAATGAGCAGTTCTTC. Its translation: CSARGGGLRNNEQFF.

This clonotype has at least ten counts. The chain links TRBV5-1 to TRBJ2-4, with D possibly TRBD2 on 5 matching bases. With 4 bases removed from V and 0 bases from J, the gap between germline ends came to 14 bases. Germline CDR1 reads SGHRS; CDR2 reads YFSETQ. CDR3 length: 16 residues. CDR3 sequence: CASSLDSLLAKNIQYF. The CDR3 DNA follows: TGCGCCAGCAGCCTGGACTCTCTTCTAGCCAAAAACATTCAGTACTTC. Filled out from reference TRBV5-1 and TRBJ2-4, the complete variable domain reads KAGVTQTPRYLIKTRGQQVTLSCSPISGHRSVSWYQQTPGQGLQFLFEYFSETQRNKGNFPGRFSGRQFSNSRSEMNVSTLELGDSALYLCASSLDSLLAKNIQYFGAGTRLSVL.

This clonotype has a handful of counts. The rearrangement uses TRBV7-2 and TRBJ1-1, with TRBD1 identical over 12 bases. The CDR3 is made up of 16 amino acids. Germline assignment: CDR1 SGHTA and CDR2 FQGNSA. The V segment lost 3 bases and the J segment 4 bases; nucleotides outside the gene matches: 6. The CDR3 loop reads CASSFWDRGPFTEAFF. CDR3 DNA: TGTGCCAGCAGCTTCTGGGACAGGGGGCCATTCACTGAAGCTTTCTTT.

This clonotype has a count of ten or more. J is TRBJ2-1 and V is TRBV6-5; possibly TRBD2 for D (6 bases). V was shortened by 0 bases and J by 5 bases, with 14 bases between the two germline ends. This CDR3 comprises 16 residues. Germline lookup yields CDR1 MNHEY and CDR2 SVGAGI. DNA of the CDR3: TGTGCCAGCAGTTACTCTCGGGGGAGTAGCGACAATGAGCAGTTCTTC. Translating gives CASSYSRGSSDNEQFF.

The V gene is TRBV4-3, the J gene TRBJ2-2; TRBD1 agrees at 10 bases. CDR1 is LGHNA and CDR2 is YSLEER in the germline V gene. The CDR3 loop spans 15 amino acids. V shed 3 bases, J shed 7 bases, and the junction held 5 bases outside the gene matches. CDR3 bases: TGCGCCAGCAGCCACGGGACAGGGGATCTCGGGGAGCTGTTTTTT. Its translation is CASSHGTGDLGELFF.

The CDR3 coding sequence is TGTGCCAGCAGTTCTAGGTGGGCAGACCTTGGCTACACCTTC. This codes for CASSSRWADLGYTF. The chain recombines TRBV7-2 with TRBJ1-2; D gene ambiguous. This CDR3 contains 14 residues. Per the germline V gene, CDR1 is SGHTA and CDR2 is FQGNSA. Trimming stripped 6 bases from V and 7 bases from J, with 18 bases between.

In this sample, this clonotype turned up a few times. The rearrangement links TRBV7-9 to TRBJ2-3; tentative D call: TRBD2 (5 bases). Germline V gene data show CDR1 as SEHNR and CDR2 as FQNEAQ (reference sequence). V gave up 5 bases and J gave up 5 bases, with 11 bases separating them. This CDR3 has 13 amino acids. CDR3 DNA sequence: TGTGCCAGCAGCCCGGACTTCCGAGATACGCAGTATTTT. Translation: CASSPDFRDTQYF.

The genes are TRBV7-2 and TRBJ2-1; D remains unclear. The V end lost 1 base, the J end lost 4 bases, and 17 bases lay between the germline ends. The germline V gene has CDR1 SGHTA and CDR2 FQGNSA. The CDR3 is made up of 17 amino acids. CDR3 amino acids: CASSLGRLPLRYNEQFF. The CDR3, as DNA: TGTGCCAGCAGCTTAGGACGCCTCCCGCTACGGTACAATGAGCAGTTCTTC.

This clonotype was recorded many times. The chain recombines TRBV5-1 with TRBJ2-2; D unresolved. V lost 2 bases to trimming and J lost 5 bases, with 13 bases between them. CDR3 length: 15 residues. CDR1 is SGHRS, CDR2 YFSETQ, per germline. The CDR3 DNA reads TGCGCCAGCAGCTTCCTAGACATGGGGACCGGGGAGCTGTTTTTT. Residues: CASSFLDMGTGELFF.

At least ten counts were recorded for this clonotype. This rearrangement joins TRBV11-3 to TRBJ2-3; D remains ambiguous. Trimming removed 1 base from V and 6 bases from J, with 11 bases in between. This CDR3 spans 14 amino acids. Germline-derived CDR1 and CDR2 are SGHNT and YENEEA. The CDR3 bases are TGTGCCAGCAGCTTAGGTGGAGTTATGGATACGCAGTATTTT. It specifies CASSLGGVMDTQYF.

The V call is TRBV18, the J call TRBJ2-1; TRBD2 aligns across 9 bases. Germline CDR1 and CDR2: KGHSH and LQKENI. Trimming at V came to 4 bases and at J to 9 bases, leaving 10 bases not matched to a gene. This CDR3 has 15 amino acids. This CDR3 is CASSRAGTSSAEQFF. The CDR3 DNA follows: TGTGCCAGCTCACGAGCCGGGACTAGCAGCGCTGAGCAGTTCTTC.

This clonotype has a count of ten or more. The chain links TRBV5-1 to TRBJ2-1; 10 nucleotides match TRBD2. The CDR3 is 16 amino acids. Germline V gives CDR1 SGHRS, CDR2 YFSETQ. The V gene end was trimmed by 0 bases and the J gene end by 8 bases; junction bases not matched to a gene: 8. The CDR3 region has the DNA TGCGCCAGCAGCTTGGAAGGTCTAGCGGGAGTCCATGAGCAGTTCTTC. This encodes CASSLEGLAGVHEQFF. Filled out from reference TRBV5-1 and TRBJ2-1, the complete variable domain reads KAGVTQTPRYLIKTRGQQVTLSCSPISGHRSVSWYQQTPGQGLQFLFEYFSETQRNKGNFPGRFSGRQFSNSRSEMNVSTLELGDSALYLCASSLEGLAGVHEQFFGPGTRLTVL.